Following are 26 T cell receptor beta chains from one sample sequenced in a study of blood T cell repertoires in COVID-19. Clones were sequenced by immunoSEQ multiplex PCR, and TCRdb holds only the in-frame ones, with some missing. The sample has approximately 200,000 clones, 87% seen once. Sample: peripheral blood. Receptors originate from a man in his fifties or sixties who had recovered from COVID-19.

This chain joins TRBV29-1 and TRBJ2-7, with TRBD2 as a possible D gene (6 bases). The CDR3 extends over 15 amino acids. The germline V gene encodes CDR1 SQVTM and CDR2 ANQGSEA. Trimming shortened V by 8 bases and J by 0 bases, and 20 bases separated the two germline ends. CDR3 region: CSSARAWGDSYEQYF. In DNA form, the CDR3 reads TGCAGCTCAGCCCGTGCCTGGGGGGACTCCTACGAGCAGTACTTC.

The chain employs TRBV24-1 and TRBJ2-5; no reliable D call. Germline V lookup: CDR1 KGHDR, CDR2 SFDVKD. The CDR3 runs 14 residues. V lost 3 bases and J lost 1, with 8 bases in between. The CDR3: CATSDRRVQETQYF. CDR3 bases: TGTGCCACCAGTGATCGAAGAGTCCAAGAGACCCAGTACTTC.

This chain connects TRBV3-1 (or the pseudogene TRBV3-2) to TRBJ2-3; TRBD2 agrees at 7 bases. V was clipped by 4 bases and J by 3 bases; unmatched bases: 7. Germline lookup yields CDR1 LGHDT and CDR2 YNNKEL (reference sequence). The CDR3 is made up of 15 amino acids. The CDR3 loop reads CASSRAGDETDTQYF. The CDR3 nucleotides read TGTGCCAGCAGCCGGGCGGGAGATGAAACAGATACGCAGTATTTT.

This chain links TRBV27 with TRBJ1-6, with 7 positions matching TRBD1. The J segment lost 4 bases and the V segment lost 6 bases, leaving 6 bases of the junction unmatched. Looked up from germline, CDR1 is MNHEY and CDR2 is SMNVEV (reference sequence). CDR3 length equals 15 residues. The CDR3 DNA is TGTGCCAGCAGAATATTACAGGGGTATAATTCACCCCTCCACTTT. This sequence encodes CASRILQGYNSPLHF.

This chain joins TRBV5-1 and TRBJ2-3; TRBD2 might be the D (7 bases). The CDR3 loop spans 15 amino acids. CDR1 and CDR2 from the germline V gene are SGHRS and YFSETQ. V was shortened by 0 bases and J by 5 bases, with 13 bases between the two germline ends. The CDR3 DNA reads TGCGCCAGCAGCTTGGCCAGGGGAGGGCGAGATACGCAGTATTTT. It yields the protein CASSLARGGRDTQYF. Filled out from reference TRBV5-1 and TRBJ2-3, the complete variable domain reads KAGVTQTPRYLIKTRGQQVTLSCSPISGHRSVSWYQQTPGQGLQFLFEYFSETQRNKGNFPGRFSGRQFSNSRSEMNVSTLELGDSALYLCASSLARGGRDTQYFGPGTRLTVL.

The chain links TRBV7-2 to TRBJ2-5; TRBD1 might be the D (5 bases). Between the trimmed V and J ends, which lost 5 bases and 1 base, there was a span of 11 bases. Germline-derived CDR1 and CDR2 are SGHTA and FQGNSA. The CDR3 runs 14 residues. CDR3 sequence reads: CASSAMTVQETQYF. The CDR3 DNA reads TGTGCCAGCAGCGCTATGACAGTCCAAGAGACCCAGTACTTC.

The chain joins TRBV7-2 to TRBJ1-3; possibly TRBD1 for D (5 bases). V lost 4 bases to trimming and J lost 4 bases, with 14 bases between them. CDR3 length equals 15 residues. Germline V gene lookup returns CDR1 SGHTA and CDR2 FQGNSA. The CDR3, as DNA: TGTGCCAGCAGCTCCAGGGTGGCTGGAGGAAACACCATATATTTT. Encoded protein: CASSSRVAGGNTIYF.

The chain's CDR3 is CASSLPGTVSYNEQFF. DNA of the CDR3: TGTGCCAGCAGTTTACCTGGGACTGTATCCTACAATGAGCAGTTCTTC. The chain couples TRBV28 to TRBJ2-1; D is possibly TRBD2 (6 bases). V was trimmed by 2 bases and J by 1 base, leaving 12 bases between them. The CDR3 totals 16 residues. Germline V lookup: CDR1 MDHEN, CDR2 SYDVKM.

This clone appeared once. The chain uses TRBV27 and TRBJ2-2, with 16 bases lining up with TRBD2. J lost 5 bases, V lost 4 bases, and 13 bases had no gene match. CDR3 length: 20 amino acids. Germline assignment: CDR1 MNHEY and CDR2 SMNVEV (reference sequence). In DNA form, the CDR3 reads TGTGCCAGCAGTTCCACCCCCCCGGGACTAGCGGGAGGGCGGACCGGGGAGCTGTTTTTT. Translating it yields CASSSTPPGLAGGRTGELFF.

The V gene is TRBV11-2, the J gene TRBJ2-5; a possible D gene is TRBD2 (6 bases). The CDR3 covers 15 residues. CDR1 and CDR2 from the germline V gene are SGHAT and FQNNGV. Trimming shortened V by 7 bases and J by 5 bases, and 20 bases separated the two germline ends. As DNA, the CDR3 is TGTGCCAGCACCTCCAAGTACGGGGGAAGCGAGACCCAGTACTTC. This gives the protein CASTSKYGGSETQYF.

The chain recombines TRBV5-4 with TRBJ1-5; D not resolved. The CDR3 runs to 13 residues. Germline CDR1 and CDR2: SGHNT and YYREEE (reference sequence). Trimming took off 3 bases at V and 3 bases at J, with 7 bases between the two ends. CDR3 protein: CASSYDINQPQHF. The CDR3 region has the DNA TGTGCCAGCAGCTACGACATCAATCAGCCCCAGCATTTT.

The chain joins TRBV7-7 to TRBJ2-2; TRBD1 agrees at 7 bases. The V gene end was trimmed by 4 bases and the J gene end by 4 bases; junction bases not matched to a gene: 6. Germline V gives CDR1 SSHAT, CDR2 FNYEAQ (reference sequence). This CDR3 spans 15 amino acids. This CDR3 reads CASSSRDSFTGELFF. The CDR3 DNA sequence: TGTGCCAGCAGCTCTCGGGACAGCTTCACCGGGGAGCTGTTTTTT.

The gene calls are TRBV5-1 and TRBJ2-2; the match to TRBD1 covers 9 bases. Germline CDR1 and CDR2: SGHRS and YFSETQ. V was pared by 4 bases and J by 7 bases, with 14 bases of the junction left unmatched. There are 17 residues in the CDR3. CDR3 in amino acids: CASSRLPAGTGNGELFF. Written as DNA, the CDR3 is TGCGCCAGCAGCCGACTACCGGCCGGGACAGGGAACGGGGAGCTGTTTTTT.

This chain connects TRBV27 to TRBJ2-1, with TRBD2 matching 12 bases. Germline V gene lookup returns CDR1 MNHEY and CDR2 SMNVEV (reference sequence). The CDR3 has 20 amino acids. V lost 3 bases, J lost 8 bases, and 20 bases stayed unmatched. As DNA, the CDR3 is TGTGCCAGCAGTTTTAGGTGGGAACTAGCGGGAGGTGGGGGAAGTTATGAGCAGTTCTTC. Amino acid sequence: CASSFRWELAGGGGSYEQFF.

Here the CDR3 DNA reads TGTGCCAGCTCACCCTTACGGGACCAGGAGGGAGCTTTCTTT. It encodes CASSPLRDQEGAFF. The chain joins TRBV18 to TRBJ1-1; D may be TRBD1 (5 bases). This CDR3 has 14 residues. Looked up from germline, CDR1 is KGHSH and CDR2 is LQKENI. V was trimmed by 3 bases and J by 10 bases, leaving 18 bases between them.

This clone has only a few counts. The V call is TRBV7-2, the J call TRBJ1-1; weak D call: TRBD1 (6 bases). CDR3 length equals 16 residues. V gave up 2 bases and J gave up 0 bases, with 13 bases separating them. CDR1 is SGHTA and CDR2 is FQGNSA in the germline V gene. The CDR3 nucleotides are TGTGCCAGCAGCTTATTGGGACAACTAATGAACACTGAAGCTTTCTTT. Protein: CASSLLGQLMNTEAFF.

A word on this clone: Other nucleotide sequences from this sample produce the same CDR3. The V gene is TRBV29-1, the J gene TRBJ1-1; a possible D gene is TRBD1 (5 bases). The CDR3 sequence is 13 residues long. CDR1 is SQVTM, CDR2 ANQGSEA, per germline. Trimming removed 2 bases from V and 1 base from J, with 8 bases in between. The CDR3 DNA reads as TGCAGCGTTGAACCAACAGGGAACACTGAAGCTTTCTTT. As protein: CSVEPTGNTEAFF.

Notes on this clone: The same CDR3 also results from other DNA sequences found in this sample. The V call is TRBV9, the J call TRBJ2-5; perhaps TRBD2 as D (6 bases). The CDR3 runs 14 residues. Per germline, CDR1 SGDLS and CDR2 YYNGEE. The V gene lost 3 bases and the J gene lost 1 base, with 10 bases spanning the gap. The CDR3 region is CASSARGIQETQYF. DNA of the CDR3: TGTGCCAGCAGCGCGCGGGGCATCCAAGAGACCCAGTACTTC. Together with reference TRBV9 and TRBJ2-5, the CDR3 gives the full variable domain: DSGVTQTPKHLITATGQRVTLRCSPRSGDLSVYWYQQSLDQGLQFLIQYYNGEERAKGNILERFSAQQFPDLHSELNLSSLELGDSALYFCASSARGIQETQYFGPGTRLLVL.

The rearrangement joins TRBV6-4 to TRBJ2-3; TRBD2 is a possible D gene (6 bases). Trimming took 0 bases from V and 0 from J, leaving 10 bases between them. This CDR3 has 16 residues. The germline CDR1 and CDR2 sequences are MRHNA and SNTAGT. In DNA, the CDR3 is TGTGCCAGCAGTGACTCTTTGACTAGGAGCACAGATACGCAGTATTTT. It yields the protein CASSDSLTRSTDTQYF.

The V gene is TRBV5-1, the J gene TRBJ2-7; a possible D gene is TRBD2 (5 bases). The CDR3 extends over 15 amino acids. CDR1 SGHRS and CDR2 YFSETQ come from the germline V gene. V was pared by 2 bases and J by 1 base, with 13 bases between. The CDR3 loop reads CASSFFPGISYEQYF. Here the CDR3 DNA reads TGCGCCAGCAGCTTTTTTCCGGGGATTTCCTACGAGCAGTACTTC.

This chain uses TRBV24-1 with TRBJ2-1; the match to TRBD1 covers 10 bases. Germline lookup yields CDR1 KGHDR and CDR2 SFDVKD. V dropped 3 bases and J dropped 5; count of bases not matched to a gene: 6. The CDR3 spans 16 residues. In nucleotides, the CDR3 is TGTGCCACCAGTGATGCGGGACAGGGGTTGAACAATGAGCAGTTCTTC. Encoded protein: CATSDAGQGLNNEQFF.

V is TRBV19 and J is TRBJ2-7; no firm D call. The V and J ends lost 4 bases and 0 bases respectively, with 10 bases between them. The CDR3 is made up of 14 amino acids. CDR1 LNHDA and CDR2 SQIVND come from the germline V gene (reference sequence). Here the CDR3 reads CASSKDRASYEQYF. The CDR3 DNA follows: TGTGCCAGTAGTAAAGACCGAGCCTCCTACGAGCAGTACTTC.

The chain carries TRBV3-1 (or the pseudogene TRBV3-2) and TRBJ1-1; weak D call: TRBD1 (6 bases). V lost 6 bases and J 1 base, leaving 15 bases between the germline ends. The CDR3 spans 15 residues. CDR1 is LGHDT, CDR2 YNNKEL, per germline (reference sequence). Here the CDR3 reads CASSRIDRKNTEAFF. The DNA of the CDR3 is TGTGCCAGCAGTCGCATAGACAGGAAGAACACTGAAGCTTTCTTT.

The chain joins TRBV19 to TRBJ2-1, with D possibly matching TRBD2 (6 bases). V was trimmed by 5 bases and J by 9 bases, leaving 14 bases between them. Germline values: CDR1 LNHDA, CDR2 SQIVND (reference sequence). The CDR3 has 13 residues. The CDR3: CASSREGRGEQFF. The CDR3 DNA reads as TGTGCCAGTAGTCGGGAAGGGCGGGGTGAGCAGTTCTTC.

This rearrangement joins TRBV9 to TRBJ2-2, with D maybe TRBD2 (5 bases). CDR1 and CDR2 from the germline V gene are SGDLS and YYNGEE. The ends were cut back, 0 bases at V and 5 bases at J, with 17 bases in the middle. The CDR3 sequence is 17 residues long. In nucleotides, the CDR3 is TGTGCCAGCAGCGTAGGGCTTATAGCCGGGGAGACCGGGGAGCTGTTTTTT. Protein: CASSVGLIAGETGELFF.

The chain is built from TRBV11-1 and TRBJ2-7, with D possibly TRBD2 on 5 matching bases. Trimming pared 5 bases from V and 1 base from J, leaving 12 bases between. This CDR3 is built from 14 residues. Germline values: CDR1 SGHAT, CDR2 FQDESV (reference sequence). This CDR3 reads CASSPRTGSYEQYF. Here the CDR3 DNA reads TGTGCCAGCAGCCCAAGGACGGGATCCTACGAGCAGTACTTC.